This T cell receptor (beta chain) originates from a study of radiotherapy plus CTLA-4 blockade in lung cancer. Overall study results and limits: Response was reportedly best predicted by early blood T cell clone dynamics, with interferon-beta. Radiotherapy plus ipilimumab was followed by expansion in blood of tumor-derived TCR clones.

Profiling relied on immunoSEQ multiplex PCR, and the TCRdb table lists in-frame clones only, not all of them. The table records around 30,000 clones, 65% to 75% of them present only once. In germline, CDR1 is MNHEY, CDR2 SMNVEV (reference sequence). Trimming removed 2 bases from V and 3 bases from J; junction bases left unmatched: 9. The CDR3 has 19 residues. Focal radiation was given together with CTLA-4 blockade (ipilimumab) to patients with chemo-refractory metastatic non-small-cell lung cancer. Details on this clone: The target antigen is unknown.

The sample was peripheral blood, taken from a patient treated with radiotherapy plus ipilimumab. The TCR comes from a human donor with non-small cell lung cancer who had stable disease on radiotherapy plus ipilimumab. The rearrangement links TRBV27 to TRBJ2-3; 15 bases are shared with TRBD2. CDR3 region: CASSLHRPGTSGRTDTQYF. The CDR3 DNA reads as TGTGCCAGCAGTTTACACCGGCCCGGGACTAGCGGGAGGACAGATACGCAGTATTTT.